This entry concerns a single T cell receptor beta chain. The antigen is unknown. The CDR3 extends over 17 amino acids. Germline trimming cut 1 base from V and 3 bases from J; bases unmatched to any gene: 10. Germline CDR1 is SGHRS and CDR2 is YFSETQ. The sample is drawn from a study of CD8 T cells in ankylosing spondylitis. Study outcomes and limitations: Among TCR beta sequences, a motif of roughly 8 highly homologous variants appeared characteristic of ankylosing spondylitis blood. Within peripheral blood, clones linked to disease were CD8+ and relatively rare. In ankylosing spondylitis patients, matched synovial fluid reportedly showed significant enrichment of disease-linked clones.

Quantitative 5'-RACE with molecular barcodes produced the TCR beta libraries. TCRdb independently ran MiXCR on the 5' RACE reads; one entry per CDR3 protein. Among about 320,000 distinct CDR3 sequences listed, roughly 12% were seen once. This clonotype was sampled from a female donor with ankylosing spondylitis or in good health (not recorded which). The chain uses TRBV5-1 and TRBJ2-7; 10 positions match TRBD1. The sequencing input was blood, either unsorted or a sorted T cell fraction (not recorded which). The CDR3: CASSLSSRQGAYYEQYF. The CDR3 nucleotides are TGCGCCAGCAGCTTGTCCTCTAGACAGGGGGCTTACTACGAGCAGTACTTC.